This is a list of T cell receptor beta chains from one sample in a study of identical twins. TCRdb redid the calling of the 5' RACE reads with MiXCR, one entry per CDR3 protein. The sample holds nearly 900,000 distinct CDR3 sequences, roughly an eighth seen once. These data also formed part of another study, on yellow fever vaccine responses in identical twins.

Sequencing was performed on PBMCs. Every receptor here comes from a woman between 18 and 29 years old in good health. CDR3s leave out the opening cysteine and the closing phenylalanine or tryptophan. Fields, in order: clone size, D gene, V gene, J gene, CDR3 protein. The D gene is left open where the match is weak. Some rows have no size entry. The others give once, few or many, or a class for an expanded clone.

>-|-|TRBV5-1|TRBJ1-4
ASSLPLGSLDEKLF
>many|-|TRBV20-1|TRBJ2-7
SAREQGVGNYEQY
>few|TRBD1|TRBV6-1|TRBJ1-1
ASSPTQGLDTEAF
>-|TRBD2|TRBV29-1|TRBJ2-5
SVEYRGRASYQETQY
>-|TRBD2|TRBV29-1|TRBJ2-5
SVDGAGGPETQY
>-|TRBD2|TRBV2|TRBJ2-2
ASRKREGTGELF
>many|-|TRBV11-2|TRBJ2-3
ASSLVGHSTDTQY
>few|-|TRBV28|TRBJ2-2
ASSSNAGTISTGELF
>many|TRBD2|TRBV11-2|TRBJ2-3
ASSLTRGRATDTQY
>-|-|TRBV20-1|TRBJ1-3
SARAARSGNTIY
>many|TRBD1|TRBV10-3|TRBJ1-1
AINQDRREAF
>few|-|TRBV5-1|TRBJ2-6
ASSYLGGSGANVLT
>-|TRBD2|TRBV9|TRBJ2-5
ASSVDNGGETQY
>few|-|TRBV7-2|TRBJ2-3
ASSLVPGASDTQY
>-|TRBD2|TRBV20-1|TRBJ2-7
SAPRWDGRAGEQY
>many|-|TRBV12-3/TRBV12-4|TRBJ2-2
ASSLVAATNTGELF
>many|-|TRBV12-3/TRBV12-4|TRBJ2-2
ASRRQGAANTGELF
>-|-|TRBV7-6|TRBJ2-1
ASSLVSGLVSYNEQF
>-|TRBD2|TRBV12-3/TRBV12-4|TRBJ2-1
ASSLDAGVYNEQF
>-|TRBD2|TRBV5-1|TRBJ2-7
ASRLSGRAGEQY
>many|-|TRBV12-3/TRBV12-4|TRBJ2-6
ASRDTGKGANVLT
>-|-|TRBV20-1|TRBJ2-5
SATGLETQY
>-|-|TRBV6-1|TRBJ1-1
ASTQAGMNTEAF